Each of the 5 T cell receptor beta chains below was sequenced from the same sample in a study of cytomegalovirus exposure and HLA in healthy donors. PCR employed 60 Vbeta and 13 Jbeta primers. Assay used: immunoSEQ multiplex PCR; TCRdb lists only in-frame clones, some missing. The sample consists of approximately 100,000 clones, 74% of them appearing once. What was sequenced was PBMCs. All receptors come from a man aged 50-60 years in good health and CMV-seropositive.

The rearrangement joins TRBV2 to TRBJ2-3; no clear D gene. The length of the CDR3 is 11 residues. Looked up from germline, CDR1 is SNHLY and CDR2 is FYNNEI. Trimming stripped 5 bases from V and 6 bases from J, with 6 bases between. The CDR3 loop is CASSPLDTQYF. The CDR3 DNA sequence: TGTGCCAGCAGTCCCCTGGATACGCAGTATTTT.

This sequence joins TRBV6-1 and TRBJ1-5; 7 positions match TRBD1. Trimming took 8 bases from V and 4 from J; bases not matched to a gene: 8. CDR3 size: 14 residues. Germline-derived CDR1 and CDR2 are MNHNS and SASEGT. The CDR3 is CASADREGNQPQHF. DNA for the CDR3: TGTGCCAGCGCCGACAGGGAAGGGAATCAGCCCCAGCATTTT.

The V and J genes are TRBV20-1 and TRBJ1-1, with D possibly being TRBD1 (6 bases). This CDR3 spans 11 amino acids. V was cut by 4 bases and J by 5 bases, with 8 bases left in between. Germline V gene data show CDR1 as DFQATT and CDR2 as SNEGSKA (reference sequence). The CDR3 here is CSAKQGTEAFF. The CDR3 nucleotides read TGCAGTGCTAAGCAGGGGACTGAAGCTTTCTTT.

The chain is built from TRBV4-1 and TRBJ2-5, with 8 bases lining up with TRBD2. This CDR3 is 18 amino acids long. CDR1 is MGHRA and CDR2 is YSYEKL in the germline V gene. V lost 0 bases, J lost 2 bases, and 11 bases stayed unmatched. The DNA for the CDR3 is TGCGCCAGCAGCCAAGAGAGAGCGGGAGCTCGGATGCAAGAGACCCAGTACTTC. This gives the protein CASSQERAGARMQETQYF.

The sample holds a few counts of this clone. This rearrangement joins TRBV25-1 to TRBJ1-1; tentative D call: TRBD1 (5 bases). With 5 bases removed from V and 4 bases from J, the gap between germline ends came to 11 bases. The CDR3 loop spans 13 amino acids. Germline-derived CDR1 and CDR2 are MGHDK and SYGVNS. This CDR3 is CASSLGGTTEAFF. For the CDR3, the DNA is TGTGCCAGCAGTCTGGGAGGGACCACTGAAGCTTTCTTT.